Included here is one TCR beta chain sequence, with context. Its antigen has not been determined. A junction end diverges from the germline sequence, so it may reflect a read error. These data belong to a study of shared clonotypes between healthy human individuals (dated by TCRdb to the early 2020s). Context from the whole study: Two women and a few men aged 18 to 49 years were included in the cohort. Blood TCR repertoires of five healthy adults were deeply sequenced to estimate repertoire size and the extent of clonotype sharing between individuals. Different laboratories and diverse techniques were used to prepare libraries and sequence TCR repertoires, to increase sequencing depth and limit assay-specific biases. Between about 0.94 and 8.9 billion PBMCs per donor were obtained by leukapheresis. For each donor, three plates each were used for CD4 naive and CD4 memory, two plates were used for CD8 naive, and one plate was used for CD8 memory.

The donors were healthy, HIV-negative adults who had no recently reported acute infections or vaccinations. Every donor was a Caucasian adult living in Nashville, Tennessee, USA. CD4+ T cells were enriched by magnetic negative selection; naive cells were then positively selected on CD45RA, and the negative fraction formed the memory subset. After blood collection by leukapheresis, PBMCs were isolated using Ficoll-Histopaque density gradient centrifugation and then cryopreserved in the vapor phase of liquid nitrogen. Analytical flow cytometry was used to check the purity and quantity of every magnetically sorted T cell population. Genomic DNA was isolated from each sorted fraction and quantified by UV absorbance on a Nanodrop 2000c. The CDR3 sequence holds 17 residues, the cysteine and phenylalanine included. The retained sequence is limited to the CDR3, 51 bases, with the frame set at the first base. The germline V gene (reference sequence) yields SGHKS for CDR1 and YYEKEE for CDR2.

What the work shows at the level of the full study, not this receptor alone: Rarefaction of sorted-subset datasets indicated incomplete sequencing despite the large sequencing depth. Larger estimated clonotype richness was generally found for naive subsets than for memory subsets. Around 5.4% of naive CD4, 3.5% of naive CD8, 2.3% of memory CD4, and over 0.35% of memory CD8 clonotypes were shared across four donors. Pairwise subsampling indicated that sequencing depth was expected to affect the degree of clonotype sharing among donors. The small number of donors limited the genetic and exposure-history diversity represented. Compared with non-shared clonotypes, the clonotypes found in all four sorted-subset donors had higher generation probabilities. Only blood was sampled, and tissue TCR repertoires likely differ from those in blood.

Using the deep immunoSEQ assay, multiplex PCR amplified TCR CDR3 regions from genomic DNA. For each cell subset, the extracted genomic DNA was distributed evenly across all wells of several immunoSEQ 96-well plates, and each plate served as one replicate. For sorted subsets, each replicate PCR was loaded with approximately 200 ng genomic DNA, equivalent to some 31,000 T cell genomes. The purified libraries were quantified using a Qubit 3.0 fluorometer, sized with a Bioanalyzer 2100, and then quantified again using the KAPA Library Quantification kit. Each immunoSEQ 96-well plate was sequenced on its own single-read 150-cycle Illumina NextSeq 550 flow cell. The published analysis was carried out like this. Because the immunoSEQ output included only junctional sequences and no quality scores, the filtering could not be the same as the filtering used for full-length reads. Sequences were annotated with PyIR, a Python wrapper for IgBLAST v1.9, and V/J genes and CDR3 were assigned using IMGT germline references. Reads were filtered out if the reads had weak V/J assignments (E-value above 1e-6), no CDR3, stop codons, out-of-frame junctions, or ambiguous translated residues. V3J clonotypes were defined as sequences sharing the same inferred V gene, J gene, and CDR3 amino acid sequence. Percentage overlap between repertoires was calculated by dividing the number of shared unique clonotypes by the size of the smaller repertoire. Repertoire richness was assessed with RTK rarefaction, the Chao1 estimator, and Recon v2.1 estimates of unobserved clonotypes. OLGA was used to compute generation probabilities for all TCRbeta clonotypes that the gDNA method yielded from a handful of donors. Not all clones reach the TCRdb copy of this immuneACCESS table, which keeps in-frame sequences only. Checked studies attribute under half of the gap to unresolved V genes and leave the rest unexplained. V and J calls plus clone size are reproduced from that table; the DNA served to infer D and trimming. The sample table shows millions of clones, and 90% to 95% are seen once. Together, the top ten hold 0.1% to 0.15% of the sample.

Sequencing was performed on naive CD4+ T cells sorted from blood. The cell subset or site tag for this specimen amounts to: CD45RA+ positively selected. The rearrangement combines TRBV5-5 with TRBJ2-7, with 8 bases in between that match TRBD2. The source of this sequence is a man aged 18 to 35 in good health. CDR3 reads: CASNFASGTSFSHEQYF. The DNA is TGTGCCAGCAACTTTGCCTCCGGGACTAGTTTCTCCCACGAGCAGTACTTC.